Listed below are T cell receptor beta chains from one sample, sequenced in a study of shared clonotypes between healthy human individuals. The assay was immunoSEQ multiplex PCR, and TCRdb's table has in-frame clones only and misses some. The table includes some 2,100,000 clones, about 93% detected once. Source material: naive CD8+ T cells from PBMCs. The receptor set was obtained from a man aged 18 to 30 in good health. Some clones in this sample may be carry-over from other donors' samples. Both conserved end residues are part of each CDR3. A D gene is named only where the DNA matches it firmly.

d_call,j_call,v_call,cdr3_aa
.,TRBJ2-7,TRBV7-9,CASSLSGRSEQYF
.,TRBJ2-1,TRBV21-1,CASSKDSSGRGYNEQFF
.,TRBJ2-3,TRBV27,CASSARDWWDTQYF
.,TRBJ2-5,TRBV5-1,CASQSPDLQETQYF
TRBD2,TRBJ2-2,TRBV15,CATSVSWTSGVNTGELFF
TRBD2,TRBJ2-7,TRBV7-9,CASRPGTSGSSGAYEQYF
.,TRBJ1-1,TRBV28,CASSPEEMNTEAFF
.,TRBJ2-2,TRBV7-3,CASSPTRHNLNTGELFF
TRBD2,TRBJ2-1,TRBV7-7,CASSLGIRLASYNEQFF
TRBD1,TRBJ2-7,TRBV6-6,CASSVVQGAPDEQYF
.,TRBJ1-6,TRBV28,CASRERSYNSPLHF
TRBD1,TRBJ1-1,TRBV4-1,CASSQQQGVGAFF
.,TRBJ2-1,TRBV4-1,CASSPSGSSYNEQFF
.,TRBJ1-1,TRBV6-5,CASSYARNTEAFF
.,TRBJ2-7,TRBV28,CASSPTANYEQYF
.,TRBJ1-5,TRBV19,CASRPARQLKEPQHF
.,TRBJ1-4,TRBV5-6,CASSLGGTMGREKLFF
.,TRBJ2-1,TRBV2,CASSDGATAYNEQFF
TRBD1,TRBJ2-3,TRBV7-9,CASSLPDRGDTQYF
.,TRBJ1-1,TRBV7-3,CASSLTGRMNTEAFF
TRBD1,TRBJ2-4,TRBV7-9,CASSPNPRDRSWAKNIQYF
.,TRBJ1-4,TRBV28,CASSVRDGPRPNEKLFF
.,TRBJ2-3,TRBV7-9,CASSLSGGSTDTQYF
TRBD2,TRBJ2-7,TRBV9,CASSHGGGLAGVHEQYF
TRBD2,TRBJ2-7,TRBV27,CASSQAGIYPYEQYF
.,TRBJ1-1,TRBV30,CAWRMGGDTEAFF
.,TRBJ1-2,TRBV27,CASSLRAEWGYGYTF
TRBD2,TRBJ2-3,TRBV18,CASSPGLAGSVTDTQYF
.,TRBJ2-3,TRBV28,CASSFGPDRYTDTQYF
.,TRBJ2-7,TRBV27,CASSFGLNYEQYF
.,TRBJ2-7,TRBV5-1,CASSLGGQEQYF
.,TRBJ2-5,TRBV7-9,CASSLGEGARRETQYF
TRBD2,TRBJ2-7,TRBV11-2,CASSLTAGGPYEQYF
.,TRBJ1-5,TRBV4-2,CASSQVELLANNQPQHF
TRBD1,TRBJ2-7,TRBV5-1,CASSETQGRLYEQYF
TRBD1,TRBJ2-7,TRBV5-5,CASSFDRGSSEQYF
.,TRBJ2-7,TRBV27,CASSTGAIKGSYEQYF
TRBD1,TRBJ1-4,TRBV27,CASSLSSTGNEKLFF
.,TRBJ1-4,TRBV7-9,CASSSERGLNEKLFF
.,TRBJ1-4,TRBV4-1,CASSQGGPGGEKLFF
.,TRBJ2-7,TRBV29-1,CSVTGASGPAIYEQYF
.,TRBJ2-1,TRBV5-1,CASSRDSRAYNEQFF